Below, 11 T cell receptor beta chains from the same sample are listed, as sequenced in a study of T-cell memory formation after mild COVID-19. TCRdb reanalysed the 5' RACE reads using MiXCR and keeps one entry per CDR3 protein. The sample carries about 110,000 distinct CDR3 sequences, about 18% recorded once. Material for sequencing was PBMCs or a T cell subset sorted from them (not recorded which). These receptors originate from a man younger than 35 who had mild COVID-19 (a few samples of this study predate the infection). Cell type and time point are not known.

V is TRBV11-2 and J is TRBJ1-5, with D perhaps matching TRBD1 (6 bases). The CDR3 runs 17 residues. CDR1 is SGHAT and CDR2 is FQNNGV in the germline V gene. Trimming removed 1 base from V and 6 bases from J, with 19 bases in between. CDR3: CASSLASLGGLVQPQHF. Written as DNA, the CDR3 is TGTGCCAGCAGCTTAGCCTCATTAGGGGGGCTGGTTCAGCCCCAGCATTTT.

This chain connects TRBV6-2 or TRBV6-3 to TRBJ1-6, with 8 nucleotides matching TRBD1. Germline V gene data show CDR1 as MNHEY and CDR2 as SVGEGT. V dropped 6 bases and J dropped 11; count of bases not matched to a gene: 9. This CDR3 spans 14 amino acids. The CDR3 DNA is TGTGCCAGCAGCCGAACAGGGGGTTCTGCACCCCTCCACTTT. Its translation: CASSRTGGSAPLHF.

The chain carries TRBV11-1 and TRBJ2-3; TRBD1 matches at 8 bases. CDR3 length: 15 residues. The trim removed 5 bases at V and 2 bases at J, leaving 6 bases unmatched. From germline, CDR1 is SGHAT and CDR2 FQDESV (reference sequence). In DNA form, the CDR3 reads TGTGCCAGCAGCCCGGACAGGGTTTTCACAGATACGCAGTATTTT. Residues: CASSPDRVFTDTQYF.

Concerning this clonotype itself: One base away lies a much larger clone, so this may be a sequencing read error. The conserved closing phenylalanine or tryptophan is absent in this CDR3, likely reflecting a read error. The J gene is TRBJ2-5, the V gene TRBV20-1; possible D gene TRBD2, 7 bases. V lost 6 bases, J lost 5 bases, and 16 bases lay in between. Germline assignment: CDR1 DFQATT and CDR2 SNEGSKA (reference sequence). This CDR3 comprises 13 residues. This chain's CDR3 is CSAGRGARETQYL. In nucleotides, the CDR3 is TGCAGTGCCGGACGGGGGGCGCGGGAGACCCAGTACTTA.

This chain joins TRBV4-1 and TRBJ1-1; 9 bases agree with TRBD1. V lost 3 bases, J lost 5 bases, and 10 bases stayed unmatched. CDR3 length equals 16 residues. Per the germline V gene, CDR1 is MGHRA and CDR2 is YSYEKL. The CDR3 spells CASSHRGGTGKTEAFF. Here the CDR3 DNA reads TGCGCCAGCAGCCACAGGGGGGGGACAGGGAAAACTGAAGCTTTCTTT.

This clonotype was observed a few times. The gene calls are TRBV29-1 and TRBJ2-5; perhaps TRBD2 as D (6 bases). The CDR3 has 12 residues. Between the trimmed V and J ends, which lost 6 bases and 4 bases, there was a span of 12 bases. Germline values: CDR1 SQVTM, CDR2 ANQGSEA. Here the CDR3 reads CSVAEGRETQYF. The CDR3 DNA sequence: TGCAGCGTGGCGGAGGGTCGAGAGACCCAGTACTTC.

J is TRBJ2-1 and V is TRBV2; D gene ambiguous. This CDR3 is built from 13 residues. In germline, CDR1 is SNHLY, CDR2 FYNNEI. The V end lost 0 bases, the J end lost 7 bases, and 7 bases lay between the germline ends. In DNA form, the CDR3 reads TGTGCCAGCAGTGAAGCAGGGTTGAATGAGCAGTTCTTC. Amino acid sequence: CASSEAGLNEQFF.

In this sample, this clonotype turned up a few times. The chain joins TRBV20-1 to TRBJ2-3, with 11 bases that match TRBD2. This CDR3 has 14 amino acids. J was trimmed by 4 bases and V by 3 bases; bases with no gene match: 3. Germline loops: CDR1 DFQATT, CDR2 SNEGSKA (reference sequence). For the CDR3, the DNA is TGCAGTGCTAGTGATAGCGGGGGGGCAGATACGCAGTATTTT. Its protein is CSASDSGGADTQYF.

The rearrangement uses TRBV5-1 and TRBJ2-3, with 8 bases identical to TRBD2. This CDR3 spans 15 amino acids. The V gene's germline CDR1 is SGHRS and CDR2 YFSETQ. J was trimmed by 5 bases and V by 0 bases; bases with no gene match: 5. The CDR3 nucleotides are TGCGCCAGCAGCTTGGGGCAGCGGGGGAAAGATACGCAGTATTTT. This encodes CASSLGQRGKDTQYF.

This clonotype has just a few counts. V usage is TRBV5-1 and J usage is TRBJ2-7; weak D call: TRBD1 (5 bases). This CDR3 comprises 12 residues. Between the trimmed V and J ends, which lost 7 bases and 6 bases, there was a span of 14 bases. From germline, CDR1 is SGHRS and CDR2 YFSETQ. This CDR3 is CASGPTDREQYF. CDR3 bases: TGCGCCAGCGGTCCGACAGACCGCGAGCAGTACTTC.

This clonotype was counted only a few times. The J gene is TRBJ2-7, the V gene TRBV6-2 or TRBV6-3; 9 bases map to TRBD1. J gave up 2 bases and V 2 bases, and 4 bases lay outside the gene matches. The CDR3 extends over 15 amino acids. Germline values: CDR1 MNHEY, CDR2 SVGEGT. In DNA, the CDR3 is TGTGCCAGCAGTTACGGGGACAGGGACCCCTACGAGCAGTACGTC. Translation gives CASSYGDRDPYEQYV.